This T cell receptor (beta chain) was captured by sequencing in a study of early T cells in non-severe SARS-CoV-2 infection. As for the study in general: Sequencing of unsorted whole blood was done on bulk RNA, leaving chains unpaired.

This clonotype was picked up a small number of times. The antigen is undetermined. Study results and caveats: VDJdb-based annotation leaned toward anti-spike CD8 responses and missed private and CD4 specificities.

Individual cDNA molecules each received unique molecular identifiers attached to them. TCRdb itself ran the 5' RACE reads through MiXCR, one entry per CDR3 protein. The table has about 55,000 distinct CDR3 sequences, 14% to 15% seen once; the top ten hold 9% to 10%. CDR3 length: 15 residues. The germline gives CDR1 SGHKS, CDR2 YYEKEE (reference sequence). The germline V and J ends were trimmed by 3 bases and 2 bases, with 11 bases remaining between them. The receptor comes from an adult who was a healthcare worker with PCR-confirmed SARS-CoV-2 infection or an uninfected control (not recorded which). The chain combines TRBV5-5 with TRBJ2-2; the D is unclear. The input for sequencing was whole blood, taken at baseline. CDR3 loop: CASSSEVSNTGELFF. The CDR3 DNA sequence: TGTGCCAGCAGCTCCGAAGTTTCCAACACCGGGGAGCTGTTTTTT.